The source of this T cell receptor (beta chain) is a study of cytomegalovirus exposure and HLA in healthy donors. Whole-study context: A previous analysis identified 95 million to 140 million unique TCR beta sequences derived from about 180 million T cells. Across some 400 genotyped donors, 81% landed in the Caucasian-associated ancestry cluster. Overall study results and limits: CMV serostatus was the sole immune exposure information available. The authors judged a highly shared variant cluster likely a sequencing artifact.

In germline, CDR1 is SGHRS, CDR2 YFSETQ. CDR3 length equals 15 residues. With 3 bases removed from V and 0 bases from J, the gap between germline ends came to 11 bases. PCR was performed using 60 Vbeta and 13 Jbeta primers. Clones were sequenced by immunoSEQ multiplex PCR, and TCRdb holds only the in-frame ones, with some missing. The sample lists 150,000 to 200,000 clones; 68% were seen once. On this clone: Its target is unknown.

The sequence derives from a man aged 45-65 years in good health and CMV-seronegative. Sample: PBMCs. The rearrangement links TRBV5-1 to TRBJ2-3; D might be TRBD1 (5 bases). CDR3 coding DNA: TGCGCCAGCAGCTCTGGACACGAGAGCACAGATACGCAGTATTTT. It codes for CASSSGHESTDTQYF.